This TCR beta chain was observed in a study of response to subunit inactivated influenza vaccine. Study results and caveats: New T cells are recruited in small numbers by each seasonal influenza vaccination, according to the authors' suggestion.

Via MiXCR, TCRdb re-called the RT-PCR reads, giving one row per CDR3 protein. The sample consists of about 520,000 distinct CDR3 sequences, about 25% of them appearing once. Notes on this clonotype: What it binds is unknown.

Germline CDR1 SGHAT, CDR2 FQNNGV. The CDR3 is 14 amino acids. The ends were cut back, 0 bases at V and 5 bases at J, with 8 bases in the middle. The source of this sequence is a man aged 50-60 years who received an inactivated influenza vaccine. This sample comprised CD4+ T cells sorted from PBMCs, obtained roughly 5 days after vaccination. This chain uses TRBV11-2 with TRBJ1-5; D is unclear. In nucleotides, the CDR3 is TGTGCCAGCAGCTTAGAACCGGGAGATCAGCCCCAGCATTTT. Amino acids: CASSLEPGDQPQHF. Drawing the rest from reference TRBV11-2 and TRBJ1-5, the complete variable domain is EAGVAQSPRYKIIEKRQSVAFWCNPISGHATLYWYQQILGQGPKLLIQFQNNGVVDDSQLPKDRFSAERLKGVDSTLKIQPAKLEDSAVYLCASSLEPGDQPQHFGDGTRLSIL.